These T cell receptor beta chains were read from a single sample in a study of CD8+ T cells in alopecia areata. The data were produced by immunoSEQ multiplex PCR, yet TCRdb's version contains in-frame clones alone and is incomplete. This sample has fewer than 150,000 clones; 58% occur once, and the top ten carry roughly 30%. This specimen was CD8+ T cells sorted from blood, taken at week 4, from a patient treated with tofacitinib. All receptors derive from a human donor with alopecia areata. Both conserved end residues are part of each CDR3. D genes are given only for firm matches. Rows may omit the clone size; those that give it use once, few, many or a size class.

d_call: -
v_call: TRBV29-1
clone_size: -
j_call: TRBJ2-7
cdr3_nt: TGCAGCGTTGAGGGGACGCATACCTACGAGCAGTACTTC
cdr3_aa: CSVEGTHTYEQYF

d_call: TRBD1
v_call: TRBV30
clone_size: -
j_call: TRBJ1-2
cdr3_nt: TGTGCCTGGAGTTTGCAGGGGGCTCCCAAAGATGGCTACACCTTC
cdr3_aa: CAWSLQGAPKDGYTF

d_call: -
v_call: TRBV18
clone_size: -
j_call: TRBJ2-1
cdr3_nt: TGTGCCAGCTCACCAATGAGTAGGGTTGAGCAGTTCTTC
cdr3_aa: CASSPMSRVEQFF

d_call: TRBD1
v_call: TRBV29-1
clone_size: -
j_call: TRBJ1-1
cdr3_nt: TGCAGCGTTGAAGATCTGGCGACAGGGGCTTTCTTT
cdr3_aa: CSVEDLATGAFF

d_call: TRBD1
v_call: TRBV7-9
clone_size: -
j_call: TRBJ1-4
cdr3_nt: TGTGCCAGCAGCGCCGGGACAGGGAATGAAAAACTGTTTTTT
cdr3_aa: CASSAGTGNEKLFF

d_call: -
v_call: TRBV5-6
clone_size: few
j_call: TRBJ2-7
cdr3_nt: TGTGCCAGCAGCAGTCCGGGACGGACGCTTCGAGCGGAGCAGTACTTC
cdr3_aa: CASSSPGRTLRAEQYF

d_call: -
v_call: TRBV30
clone_size: few
j_call: TRBJ1-1
cdr3_nt: TGTGCCTGGAGTGTACACCGGAACACTGAAGCTTTCTTT
cdr3_aa: CAWSVHRNTEAFF

d_call: -
v_call: TRBV18
clone_size: few
j_call: TRBJ1-6
cdr3_nt: TGTGCCAGCTCACCGCTTGACTATTCACCCCTCCACTTT
cdr3_aa: CASSPLDYSPLHF

d_call: TRBD1
v_call: TRBV9
clone_size: once
j_call: TRBJ2-7
cdr3_nt: TGTGCCAGCAGCGTAGGACAGGGCCAGCAGTACTTC
cdr3_aa: CASSVGQGQQYF

d_call: -
v_call: TRBV30
clone_size: few
j_call: TRBJ1-5
cdr3_nt: TGTGCCTGGAGTGTGGCACGTTACAATCAGCCCCAGCATTTT
cdr3_aa: CAWSVARYNQPQHF

d_call: -
v_call: TRBV5-1
clone_size: -
j_call: TRBJ2-3
cdr3_nt: TGCGCCAGCACGGCTACTAGCACAGATACGCAGTATTTT
cdr3_aa: CASTATSTDTQYF

d_call: -
v_call: TRBV7-8
clone_size: few
j_call: TRBJ2-7
cdr3_nt: TGTGCCAGCAGCCCCTCAGGGCGCCACGAGCAGTACTTC
cdr3_aa: CASSPSGRHEQYF

d_call: TRBD1
v_call: TRBV19
clone_size: -
j_call: TRBJ2-1
cdr3_nt: TGTGCCAGTAACCCCGACAGGGGTGCCGTTGACTACAATGAGCAGTTCTTC
cdr3_aa: CASNPDRGAVDYNEQFF

d_call: TRBD1
v_call: TRBV15
clone_size: -
j_call: TRBJ1-5
cdr3_nt: TGTGCCACCAGCAGTGACAGGGGTCAGCCCCAGCATTTT
cdr3_aa: CATSSDRGQPQHF

d_call: -
v_call: TRBV29-1
clone_size: -
j_call: TRBJ1-2
cdr3_nt: TGCAGCGTTGAAAGGGAGGAATGGGGCTACACCTTC
cdr3_aa: CSVEREEWGYTF

d_call: -
v_call: TRBV4-1
clone_size: -
j_call: TRBJ2-7
cdr3_nt: TGCGCCAGCAGCCAAGATCCCACGTCGTCCTACGAGCAGTACTTC
cdr3_aa: CASSQDPTSSYEQYF

d_call: TRBD1
v_call: TRBV25-1
clone_size: -
j_call: TRBJ2-3
cdr3_nt: TGTGCCAGCAGTGAATTCCCTGGGACAGGGTACCCCACAGATACGCAGTATTTT
cdr3_aa: CASSEFPGTGYPTDTQYF

d_call: TRBD2
v_call: TRBV15
clone_size: -
j_call: TRBJ2-5
cdr3_nt: TGTGCCACCGAACTAGCGGGGTTCGAGACCCAGTACTTC
cdr3_aa: CATELAGFETQYF

d_call: -
v_call: TRBV7-2
clone_size: -
j_call: TRBJ2-7
cdr3_nt: TGTGCCAGCAGCCACCAGGGAGACTACGAGCAGTACTTC
cdr3_aa: CASSHQGDYEQYF

d_call: -
v_call: TRBV6-1
clone_size: -
j_call: TRBJ1-6
cdr3_nt: TGTGCCAGCAGTCCTCGGGCAGGCTTGAATTCACCCCTCCACTTT
cdr3_aa: CASSPRAGLNSPLHF

d_call: -
v_call: TRBV5-6
clone_size: -
j_call: TRBJ2-7
cdr3_nt: TGTGCCAGCAGCTTGGGACAGCTCTACGAGCAGTACTTC
cdr3_aa: CASSLGQLYEQYF

d_call: -
v_call: TRBV4-3
clone_size: -
j_call: TRBJ2-4
cdr3_nt: TGCGCCAGCAGCATAACCCGCTTAGCCAAAAACATTCAGTACTTC
cdr3_aa: CASSITRLAKNIQYF

d_call: -
v_call: TRBV7-2
clone_size: -
j_call: TRBJ2-7
cdr3_nt: TGTGCCAGCAGCCCAGGACTGGGCTCCTACGAGCAGTACTTC
cdr3_aa: CASSPGLGSYEQYF

d_call: -
v_call: TRBV2
clone_size: -
j_call: TRBJ2-3
cdr3_nt: TGTGCCAGCAGTGAAGCCCCCGTAGATACGCAGTATTTT
cdr3_aa: CASSEAPVDTQYF

d_call: TRBD1
v_call: TRBV30
clone_size: few
j_call: TRBJ1-5
cdr3_nt: TGTGCCTGGAGTTCAGACAGGGATCAGCCCCAGCATTTT
cdr3_aa: CAWSSDRDQPQHF

d_call: -
v_call: TRBV30
clone_size: -
j_call: TRBJ1-5
cdr3_nt: TGTGCCTGGAACCAGGGTTCCGGCAATCAGCCCCAGCATTTT
cdr3_aa: CAWNQGSGNQPQHF

d_call: -
v_call: TRBV7-6
clone_size: -
j_call: TRBJ2-7
cdr3_nt: TGTGCCAGCAGCTTAGAGGCAGGGTGGGCGGGCGAGCAGTACTTC
cdr3_aa: CASSLEAGWAGEQYF

d_call: -
v_call: TRBV29-1
clone_size: -
j_call: TRBJ2-2
cdr3_nt: TGCAGCGTTGAGGCGGGGTCCGGGGAGCTGTTTTTT
cdr3_aa: CSVEAGSGELFF

d_call: TRBD1
v_call: TRBV10-3
clone_size: once
j_call: TRBJ1-2
cdr3_nt: TGTGCCATCAGGGGACAGGGATTGACTATGGCTACTGAGGGCTACACCTTC
cdr3_aa: CAIRGQGLTMATEGYTF

d_call: -
v_call: TRBV27
clone_size: few
j_call: TRBJ1-5
cdr3_nt: TGTGCCAGCTCCTGGGGGGGTGCCGGGCAGCCCCAGCATTTT
cdr3_aa: CASSWGGAGQPQHF

d_call: -
v_call: TRBV30
clone_size: few
j_call: TRBJ2-2
cdr3_nt: TGTGCCTGGGCGCTTACGAACACCGGGGAGCTGTTTTTT
cdr3_aa: CAWALTNTGELFF

d_call: -
v_call: TRBV19
clone_size: few
j_call: TRBJ2-5
cdr3_nt: TGTGCCAGTAGTATTGAGAGGGGAGAGACCCAGTACTTC
cdr3_aa: CASSIERGETQYF

d_call: TRBD1
v_call: TRBV6-6
clone_size: -
j_call: TRBJ1-5
cdr3_nt: TGTGCCAGCAGTCCCGGACAGGGCAATCAGCCCCAGCATTTT
cdr3_aa: CASSPGQGNQPQHF

d_call: -
v_call: TRBV30
clone_size: -
j_call: TRBJ1-5
cdr3_nt: TGTGCAATCTCGGACGGGAATCAGCCCCAGCATTTT
cdr3_aa: CAISDGNQPQHF

d_call: -
v_call: TRBV27
clone_size: -
j_call: TRBJ1-2
cdr3_nt: TGTGCCAGCAGTTCGGGACCTCTGGGAGGCTACACCTTC
cdr3_aa: CASSSGPLGGYTF

d_call: -
v_call: TRBV5-6
clone_size: -
j_call: TRBJ2-5
cdr3_nt: TGTGCCAGCAGCTCCGATCTGGAAGAGACCCAGTACTTC
cdr3_aa: CASSSDLEETQYF

d_call: -
v_call: TRBV30
clone_size: -
j_call: TRBJ1-5
cdr3_nt: TGTGCCTGGAGTGTCGAGGAAGGAACCCAGCATTTT
cdr3_aa: CAWSVEEGTQHF

d_call: TRBD2
v_call: TRBV6-6
clone_size: -
j_call: TRBJ2-5
cdr3_nt: TGTGCCAGCAGTTTGGCACTAGCGGGGCCCGAAGAGACCCAGTACTTC
cdr3_aa: CASSLALAGPEETQYF

d_call: -
v_call: TRBV6-4
clone_size: few
j_call: TRBJ2-2
cdr3_nt: TGTGCCAGCAGTGACGAGGGAGTTGGGACCGGGGAGCTGTTTTTT
cdr3_aa: CASSDEGVGTGELFF

d_call: -
v_call: TRBV27
clone_size: -
j_call: TRBJ2-3
cdr3_nt: TGTGCCAGCAGTCCGGGCAGGGAGATCGATACGCAGTATTTT
cdr3_aa: CASSPGREIDTQYF

d_call: TRBD1
v_call: TRBV29-1
clone_size: few
j_call: TRBJ2-7
cdr3_nt: TGCAGCGTTGAGGGGACAGCGCAGACTGACTACGAGCAGTACTTC
cdr3_aa: CSVEGTAQTDYEQYF

d_call: TRBD1
v_call: TRBV27
clone_size: -
j_call: TRBJ1-1
cdr3_nt: TGTGCCAGCAGTGTTGACAGGGACGACACTGAAGCTTTCTTT
cdr3_aa: CASSVDRDDTEAFF

d_call: -
v_call: TRBV30
clone_size: -
j_call: TRBJ2-7
cdr3_nt: TGTGCCTGGAGTATGGGGGCTTCCTACGAGCAGTACTTC
cdr3_aa: CAWSMGASYEQYF